The 18 T cell receptor beta chains listed next were all sequenced from one sample in a study of response to subunit inactivated influenza vaccine. TCRdb independently ran MiXCR on the RT-PCR reads; one entry per CDR3 protein. In the table there are some 480,000 distinct CDR3 sequences, around 9.9% of which are singletons. The source material was PBMCs from blood, sampled roughly 47 days after vaccination. All receptors come from a middle-aged man who received an inactivated influenza vaccine.

This clonotype was picked up many times. The gene calls are TRBV7-2 and TRBJ2-3, with unresolved D. With 5 bases removed from V and 0 bases from J, the gap between germline ends came to 9 bases. In germline, CDR1 is SGHTA, CDR2 FQGNSA. The CDR3 contains 14 residues. The CDR3 protein is CASSRTSSTDTQYF. The CDR3 DNA is TGTGCCAGCAGCCGGACGTCTAGCACAGATACGCAGTATTTT.

The chain recombines TRBV5-1 with TRBJ2-7, with 7 bases matching TRBD1. CDR3 size: 16 residues. Per the germline V gene, CDR1 is SGHRS and CDR2 is YFSETQ. J was trimmed by 1 base and V by 0 bases; bases with no gene match: 7. The CDR3 reads CASSLATGTASYEQYF. For the CDR3, the DNA is TGCGCCAGCAGCTTGGCAACCGGGACAGCATCCTACGAGCAGTACTTC.

The V and J genes are TRBV7-9 and TRBJ2-2; 9 bases are shared with TRBD1. Trimming cost V 4 bases and J 1 base; bases outside gene matches: 7. Looked up from germline, CDR1 is SEHNR and CDR2 is FQNEAQ (reference sequence). The CDR3 is 17 residues long. This CDR3 reads CASSYRLGQGNTGELFF. In nucleotides, the CDR3 is TGTGCCAGCAGCTATAGGTTGGGACAGGGGAACACCGGGGAGCTGTTTTTT.

This clonotype was seen more than once but under ten times. The chain carries TRBV10-3 and TRBJ2-6; D is unresolved. V lost 5 bases, J lost 0 bases, and 11 bases lay in between. CDR1 and CDR2 from the germline V gene are ENHRY and SYGVKD. The CDR3 length is 16 residues. Here the CDR3 DNA reads TGTGCCATCAGTCCCCAACGGCTCTCTGGGGCCAACGTCCTGACTTTC. This codes for CAISPQRLSGANVLTF.

In its sample, this clonotype was seen a few times. CDR3 amino acids: CASSLGPAGGTEAFF. The CDR3 coding sequence is TGTGCCAGCAGCTTGGGGCCGGCAGGTGGCACTGAAGCTTTCTTT. The genes are TRBV5-6 and TRBJ1-1, with D uncertain. CDR1 SGHDT and CDR2 YYEEEE come from the germline V gene. Trimming pared 0 bases from V and 4 bases from J, leaving 13 bases between. The CDR3 consists of 15 residues.

The chain is built from TRBV11-1 and TRBJ2-1; D may correspond to TRBD1 or TRBD2 (7 bases each). The CDR3 totals 16 residues. Trimming removed 5 bases from V and 3 bases from J, with 17 bases in between. Germline V gives CDR1 SGHAT, CDR2 FQDESV (reference sequence). DNA of the CDR3: TGTGCCAGCAGCCCCAGGGGGGGCCCTATCTACAATGAGCAGTTCTTC. Translating it yields CASSPRGGPIYNEQFF.

This clonotype was observed a handful of times. V usage is TRBV5-1 and J usage is TRBJ2-2; 10 bases agree with TRBD1. The V gene end was trimmed by 2 bases and the J gene end by 4 bases; junction bases not matched to a gene: 2. The CDR3 is 15 amino acids. Germline V lookup: CDR1 SGHRS, CDR2 YFSETQ. The CDR3 here is CASSFGTGVTGELFF. CDR3 DNA: TGCGCCAGCAGCTTTGGGACAGGGGTCACCGGGGAGCTGTTTTTT.

This clonotype was observed a few times. This chain uses TRBV7-8 with TRBJ1-5; perhaps TRBD1 as D (6 bases). CDR1 SGHVS and CDR2 FQNEAQ come from the germline V gene. The CDR3 consists of 16 residues. V lost 1 base and J 2 bases, leaving 12 bases between the germline ends. The CDR3 loop reads CASSLGAAGGNQPQHF. CDR3 bases: TGTGCCAGCAGCTTAGGTGCGGCAGGGGGCAATCAGCCCCAGCATTTT.

This sequence joins TRBV5-5 and TRBJ2-7; no definite D call. V lost 5 bases and J 7 bases, leaving 19 bases between the germline ends. Germline V gives CDR1 SGHKS, CDR2 YYEKEE (reference sequence). The CDR3 totals 14 residues. The CDR3 spells CASSREAYRVEQYF. As DNA, the CDR3 is TGTGCCAGCAGTCGTGAGGCCTATAGGGTTGAGCAGTACTTC.

In this sample, this clonotype turned up many times. The chain links TRBV12-3 or TRBV12-4 to TRBJ2-1, with D unresolved. There are 11 residues in the CDR3. The V and J ends lost 5 bases and 9 bases respectively, with 8 bases between them. In DNA, the CDR3 is TGTGCCAGCAGTAAGTTAGGTGAGCAGTTCTTC. Translation gives CASSKLGEQFF.

The V and J genes are TRBV3-1 and TRBJ2-3, with D tentatively TRBD1 (6 bases). The germline gives CDR1 LGHDT, CDR2 YNNKEL (reference sequence). This CDR3 has 14 residues. V lost 7 bases and J 3 bases, leaving 14 bases between the germline ends. This CDR3 reads CASNQGPVTDTQYF. The DNA of the CDR3 is TGTGCCAGCAACCAGGGGCCTGTAACAGATACGCAGTATTTT.

This clonotype showed up just a few times. This chain uses TRBV24-1 with TRBJ2-2; no clear D gene. There are 12 residues in the CDR3. Trimming removed 6 bases at V and 7 bases at J, with 8 bases between. Germline-derived CDR1 and CDR2 are KGHDR and SFDVKD. The DNA of the CDR3 is TGTGCCACCAGTCTAGGTGTCGGGGAGCTGTTTTTT. It yields the protein CATSLGVGELFF.

At least ten counts were recorded for this clonotype. This chain uses TRBV10-3 with TRBJ1-3; 7 bases align to TRBD1. Germline V CDR1 and CDR2: ENHRY, SYGVKD. This CDR3 spans 15 amino acids. The V segment lost 2 bases and the J segment 2 bases; nucleotides outside the gene matches: 3. The CDR3 protein is CAISETDRAGNTIYF. The CDR3 nucleotides are TGTGCCATCAGTGAGACCGACAGGGCTGGAAACACCATATATTTT.

The chain uses TRBV24-1 and TRBJ2-7; 7 bases map to TRBD1. The ends lost 4 bases at V and 1 base at J; junction bases unmatched: 3. Germline-derived CDR1 and CDR2 are KGHDR and SFDVKD. The CDR3 length is 14 residues. The CDR3 protein is CATSDRGQSYEQYF. The DNA of the CDR3 is TGTGCCACCAGTGACCGGGGACAGTCCTACGAGCAGTACTTC.

At least ten counts were recorded for this clonotype. The chain is built from TRBV29-1 and TRBJ2-5; 8 bases line up with TRBD1. The length of the CDR3 is 15 residues. Unmatched junction bases numbered 13, after V lost 6 bases and J lost 4 bases. Germline V gene data show CDR1 as SQVTM and CDR2 as ANQGSEA. CDR3 DNA sequence: TGCAGCGTCCAAAAGGCACAGGGGGGACGAGAGACCCAGTACTTC. Residues: CSVQKAQGGRETQYF.

This clonotype was observed many times. CDR3 loop: CASSPGTANEQFF. The CDR3 DNA reads as TGCGCCAGCAGCCCCGGGACAGCGAATGAGCAGTTCTTC. The rearrangement joins TRBV5-1 to TRBJ2-1; 7 bases fit TRBD1. Germline-derived CDR1 and CDR2 are SGHRS and YFSETQ. The J segment lost 7 bases and the V segment lost 4 bases, leaving 5 bases of the junction unmatched. CDR3 length equals 13 residues.

This clonotype has a count of ten or more. The rearrangement links TRBV7-2 to TRBJ2-7; 7 positions match TRBD2. With V trimmed by 3 bases and J by 5 bases, 10 bases remained unmatched. The CDR3 consists of 15 residues. In germline, CDR1 is SGHTA, CDR2 FQGNSA. The DNA for the CDR3 is TGTGCCAGCAGCTTGTCGGGACTATCGGGCCACGAGCAGTACTTC. Translating it yields CASSLSGLSGHEQYF.

This clonotype appeared a few times. The chain links TRBV28 to TRBJ2-7; 8 bases line up with TRBD1. V lost 5 bases and J lost 1; bases outside the gene matches: 10. The CDR3 length is 16 residues. Germline lookup yields CDR1 MDHEN and CDR2 SYDVKM. The CDR3 DNA sequence: TGTGCCAGCAGTGCCCGGACAGGGCGGGATTCCTACGAGCAGTACTTC. Encoded protein: CASSARTGRDSYEQYF.